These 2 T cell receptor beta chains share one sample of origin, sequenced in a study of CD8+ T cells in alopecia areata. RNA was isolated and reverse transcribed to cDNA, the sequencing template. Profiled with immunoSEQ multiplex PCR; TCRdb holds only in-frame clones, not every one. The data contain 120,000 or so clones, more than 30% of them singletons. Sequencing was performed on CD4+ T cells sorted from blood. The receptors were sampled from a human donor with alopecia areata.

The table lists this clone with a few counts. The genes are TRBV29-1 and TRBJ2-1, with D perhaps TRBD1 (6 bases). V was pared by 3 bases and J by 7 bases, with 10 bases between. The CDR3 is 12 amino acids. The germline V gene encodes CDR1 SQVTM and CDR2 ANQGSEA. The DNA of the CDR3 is TGCAGCGTTGATTCCAGGGGAAATGAGCAGTTCTTC. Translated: CSVDSRGNEQFF.

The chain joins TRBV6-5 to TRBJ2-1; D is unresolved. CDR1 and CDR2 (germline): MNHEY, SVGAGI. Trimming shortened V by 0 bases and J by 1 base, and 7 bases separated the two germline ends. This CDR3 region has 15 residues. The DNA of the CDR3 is TGTGCCAGCAGTTACTCGGCAGAATCCTACAATGAGCAGTTCTTC. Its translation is CASSYSAESYNEQFF.